This T cell receptor beta chain was retrieved from a study of radiotherapy plus CTLA-4 blockade in lung cancer. Findings and limits, study-wide: Reports state that early shifts in blood T cell clones, with interferon-beta, best predicted response.

Libraries were prepared by immunoSEQ multiplex PCR; TCRdb keeps only in-frame clonotypes and omits some of them. This sample carries 15,000 to 20,000 clones, about 84% of them seen once, and the ten largest clones take around 20%. Points on this clone: The antigen remains undetermined.

The CDR3 runs 16 residues. From germline, CDR1 is SNHLY and CDR2 FYNNEI. V shed 4 bases and J 2 bases; nucleotides not matched to a gene: 4. The clonotype was recovered from a human donor with non-small cell lung cancer whose response to radiotherapy plus ipilimumab could not be evaluated. V gene TRBV2 combines with J gene TRBJ2-5; TRBD2 agrees at 13 bases. The sequencing used peripheral blood, collected from a patient treated with radiotherapy plus ipilimumab. The CDR3 here is CASSGPGLAGQETQYF. The CDR3 DNA reads TGTGCCAGCAGTGGCCCGGGACTAGCGGGACAAGAGACCCAGTACTTC.